A selection of T cell receptor beta chains follows, all from one sample in a study of cytomegalovirus exposure and HLA in healthy donors. Only in-frame clones appear in the TCRdb table, and some are missing; sequencing was by immunoSEQ multiplex PCR. The sample contains around 120,000 clones, 15% of which appear only once. Sequencing used PBMCs. The receptor set was obtained from a woman aged 18-29 years in good health and CMV-seronegative. Each CDR3 is given with its conserved first and last residue. The order of the fields is V gene, J gene, CDR3 protein.

V: TRBV29-1
J: TRBJ2-3
CDR3: CSVEVSKRINTDTQYF

V: TRBV5-1
J: TRBJ2-1
CDR3: CASSRGLAGAGSYNEQFF

V: TRBV5-1
J: TRBJ1-1
CDR3: CASSLQGANTEAFF

V: TRBV14
J: TRBJ2-1
CDR3: CASGLAGGRSEQFF

V: TRBV5-1
J: TRBJ2-5
CDR3: CASSPEPFGRGTKTQYF

V: TRBV6-1
J: TRBJ2-3
CDR3: CASSEAAGLGTDTQYF

V: TRBV19
J: TRBJ2-2
CDR3: CASWRRGLYTGELFF

V: TRBV4-1
J: TRBJ2-3
CDR3: CASSPDRGRDTQYF

V: TRBV28
J: TRBJ1-5
CDR3: CASSGPGRGRFGQPQHF

V: TRBV6-5
J: TRBJ2-7
CDR3: CASRDSSGGWYEQYF

V: TRBV5-1
J: TRBJ2-1
CDR3: CASSFSSGRANEQFF

V: TRBV2
J: TRBJ1-1
CDR3: CASSEGGTVNTEAFF

V: TRBV29-1
J: TRBJ2-7
CDR3: CSVAREDLREQYF

V: TRBV13
J: TRBJ1-2
CDR3: CASSFGQEKSYGYTF

V: TRBV6-1
J: TRBJ1-1
CDR3: CASQGLEAFF

V: TRBV2
J: TRBJ1-6
CDR3: CASSAGQGYSPLHF

V: TRBV9
J: TRBJ2-5
CDR3: CASSVGAGGRKETQYF

V: TRBV19
J: TRBJ2-1
CDR3: CASSRLRLDSYNEQFF

V: TRBV11-2
J: TRBJ2-1
CDR3: CASSPREGNEQFF

V: TRBV7-3
J: TRBJ2-3
CDR3: CASSLRITDTQYF

V: TRBV28
J: TRBJ1-4
CDR3: CASSFGQINEKLFF

V: TRBV19
J: TRBJ2-3
CDR3: CASKDGGSTDTQYF

V: TRBV5-1
J: .
CDR3: CASSWSRQPNYEQYF

V: TRBV11-2
J: TRBJ2-7
CDR3: CASSSYRGPKSYEQYF

V: TRBV5-4
J: TRBJ1-2
CDR3: CASSPNRDRVGSYGYTF

V: TRBV5-1
J: TRBJ2-1
CDR3: CASSVWVVRDRDYNEQFF

V: TRBV5-4
J: TRBJ2-7
CDR3: CASSFGTGWYEQYF

V: TRBV5-4
J: TRBJ2-5
CDR3: CASSSSLAGVRETQYF

V: TRBV18
J: TRBJ1-1
CDR3: CASSPQGGGREAFF

V: TRBV12-5
J: TRBJ2-1
CDR3: CASGLTRNAYNEQFF

V: TRBV18
J: TRBJ2-3
CDR3: CASSATGGPTDTQYF

V: TRBV2
J: TRBJ2-5
CDR3: CASLNSGQGAKETQYF

V: TRBV16
J: TRBJ1-2
CDR3: CASSQSGQVNYGYTF

V: TRBV11-3
J: TRBJ2-5
CDR3: CASSLRSSGKQETQYF

V: TRBV14
J: TRBJ1-1
CDR3: CASSQAPRTRAFF

V: TRBV7-8
J: TRBJ1-2
CDR3: CASSPLDRGLYGYTF

V: TRBV28
J: TRBJ1-5
CDR3: CASSLGGQGRYSNQPQHF

V: TRBV7-2
J: TRBJ1-6
CDR3: CASSFPNSPLHF